Below, 17 T cell receptor beta chains from the same sample are listed, as sequenced in a study of T-cell reconstitution after alpha-beta-depleted transplantation in children. Unique molecular identifiers tagged the TCRbeta library. TCRdb processed the PCR reads anew with MiXCR; each CDR3 protein has one entry. The repertoire includes about 980,000 distinct CDR3 sequences, about 26% of them detected once, and more than 25% sits in the top ten. Sample: PBMCs, mostly from graft donor cells, taken 360 days after TCRalphabeta/CD19-depleted stem cell transplant. The receptors here all came from a boy younger than two who had a stem cell transplant for SCID, so the T cells may come from the graft donor.

The chain links TRBV7-2 to TRBJ1-4; 8 positions match TRBD1. The CDR3 has 15 residues. J was trimmed by 5 bases and V by 2 bases; bases with no gene match: 4. Germline values: CDR1 SGHTA, CDR2 FQGNSA. For the CDR3, the DNA is TGTGCCAGCAGCTTACAGGGGGCAGGGAATGAAAAACTGTTTTTT. Its protein is CASSLQGAGNEKLFF.

This clonotype was observed a handful of times. The chain carries TRBV20-1 and TRBJ2-3, with 10 bases matching TRBD2. This CDR3 is 14 amino acids long. Germline V lookup: CDR1 DFQATT, CDR2 SNEGSKA (reference sequence). V lost 5 bases and J lost 2; bases outside the gene matches: 4. This CDR3 is CSALLAGNTDTQYF. The CDR3 nucleotides are TGCAGTGCTTTACTAGCGGGGAACACAGATACGCAGTATTTT.

This clonotype was seen only a few times. The chain couples TRBV7-8 to TRBJ1-1, with D possibly being TRBD1 (5 bases). The CDR3 is 14 amino acids. The germline V and J ends were trimmed by 5 bases and 10 bases, with 20 bases remaining between them. Germline V gene lookup returns CDR1 SGHVS and CDR2 FQNEAQ. The CDR3: CASSPQGRREGAFF. The CDR3 DNA reads TGTGCCAGCAGCCCCCAGGGACGGAGAGAGGGAGCTTTCTTT.

In this sample, this clonotype turned up a few times. The J gene is TRBJ1-2, the V gene TRBV12-3 or TRBV12-4; D is possibly TRBD1 (5 bases). This CDR3 comprises 14 residues. V shed 1 base and J shed 4 bases, with 10 bases lying between them. CDR3: CASSLGGAGYGYTF. The CDR3 nucleotides read TGTGCCAGCAGTTTAGGTGGGGCTGGCTATGGCTACACCTTC.

The chain has TRBV6-1 and TRBJ1-6; D gene uncertain. This CDR3 is 13 amino acids long. Germline lookup yields CDR1 MNHNS and CDR2 SASEGT. The V and J ends lost 6 bases and 14 bases respectively, with 17 bases between them. CDR3 region: CASRSTHGGTLHF. DNA for the CDR3: TGTGCCAGCAGGTCAACCCACGGCGGAACCCTCCACTTT.

This clonotype turned up a few times. This sequence joins TRBV6-1 and TRBJ2-4; D uncertain. This CDR3 comprises 12 residues. Trimming pared 10 bases from V and 9 bases from J, leaving 16 bases between. CDR1 and CDR2 from the germline V gene are MNHNS and SASEGT. The CDR3 DNA sequence: TGTGCCACCGGCACCGACTTCGTCATTCAGTACTTC. It yields the protein CATGTDFVIQYF.

This clonotype was seen a handful of times. CDR3: CASSPLGGGKNIQYF. DNA for the CDR3: TGTGCCAGCAGTCCCCTCGGGGGCGGGAAAAACATTCAGTACTTC. This chain links TRBV12-3 or TRBV12-4 with TRBJ2-4; perhaps D is TRBD1 or TRBD2 (6 bases each). V lost 5 bases and J lost 4, with 15 bases in between. CDR3 length: 15 amino acids.

To note about this clonotype: The junction does not match germline at one end; this may be a read error. The V call is TRBV20-1, the J call TRBJ2-7, with 7 bases matching TRBD1. The length of the CDR3 is 12 residues. The germline gives CDR1 DFQATT, CDR2 SNEGSKA (reference sequence). In DNA, the CDR3 is TGCAGTGCTGGGTCGGGCGACAGGGCCGCTACTTTC. Amino acid sequence: CSAGSGDRAATF.

The sample holds a few counts of this clonotype. The rearrangement uses TRBV7-2 and TRBJ1-5; 8 bases align to TRBD1. The CDR3 runs 15 residues. Germline loops: CDR1 SGHTA, CDR2 FQGNSA. J was trimmed by 6 bases and V by 3 bases; bases with no gene match: 7. CDR3 sequence reads: CASSFQGASGQPQHF. Here the CDR3 DNA reads TGTGCCAGCAGCTTCCAGGGGGCGTCGGGTCAGCCCCAGCATTTT.

In this sample, this clonotype turned up a few times. The genes are TRBV30 and TRBJ1-3; no definite D call. The V end lost 0 bases, the J end lost 4 bases, and 16 bases lay between the germline ends. The CDR3 covers 16 residues. The germline CDR1 and CDR2 sequences are GTSNPN and SVGIG (reference sequence). CDR3 DNA: TGTGCCTGGAGTGTCCTACCGGAAAGGTTGGGAAACACCATATATTTT. Protein: CAWSVLPERLGNTIYF. Full variable domain (rest looked up from reference TRBV30 and TRBJ1-3): SQTIHQWPATLVQPVGSPLSLECTVEGTSNPNLYWYRQAAGRGLQLLFYSVGIGQISSEVPQNLSASRPQDRQFILSSKKLLLSDSGFYLCAWSVLPERLGNTIYFGEGSWLTVV.

This clonotype was recorded at least ten times. The V gene is TRBV12-3 or TRBV12-4, the J gene TRBJ1-4; TRBD1 might be the D (6 bases). The V gene lost 1 base and the J gene lost 4 bases, with 10 bases spanning the gap. CDR3 length: 15 amino acids. The CDR3 region has the DNA TGTGCCAGCAGTTTAGGGACAGTGGTTAATGAAAAACTGTTTTTT. This encodes CASSLGTVVNEKLFF.

This clonotype has just a few counts. The chain combines TRBV28 with TRBJ1-5; the D gene is possibly TRBD1 (6 bases). Germline lookup yields CDR1 MDHEN and CDR2 SYDVKM. The CDR3 has 15 residues. The ends were cut back, 8 bases at V and 3 bases at J, with 17 bases in the middle. CDR3 sequence: CASWDTQTFNQPQHF. The DNA of the CDR3 is TGTGCCAGCTGGGACACCCAGACTTTCAATCAGCCCCAGCATTTT.

V and J are TRBV10-3 and TRBJ1-3, with D unresolved. This CDR3 has 13 residues. V lost 4 bases, J lost 2 bases, and 6 bases lay in between. Looked up from germline, CDR1 is ENHRY and CDR2 is SYGVKD. CDR3 sequence (DNA): TGTGCCATCAGTGGAGGCACTGGAAACACCATATATTTT. This sequence encodes CAISGGTGNTIYF.

The chain carries TRBV5-1 and TRBJ1-6; the D is unclear. Per the germline V gene, CDR1 is SGHRS and CDR2 is YFSETQ. The V end was cut by 4 bases, the J end by 8 bases, with 16 bases between. The CDR3 contains 15 residues. The CDR3 sequence: CASSGDGPPDSPLHF. The CDR3 coding sequence is TGCGCCAGCAGCGGTGACGGGCCTCCAGATTCACCCCTCCACTTT. The variable domain in full, with the rest retrieved from reference TRBV5-1 and TRBJ1-6, is KAGVTQTPRYLIKTRGQQVTLSCSPISGHRSVSWYQQTPGQGLQFLFEYFSETQRNKGNFPGRFSGRQFSNSRSEMNVSTLELGDSALYLCASSGDGPPDSPLHFGNGTRLTVT.

The chain recombines TRBV7-9 with TRBJ2-5; 12 nucleotides agree with TRBD1. The CDR3 is 17 amino acids. V lost 3 bases, J lost 3 bases, and 8 bases stayed unmatched. Per the germline V gene, CDR1 is SEHNR and CDR2 is FQNEAQ (reference sequence). DNA for the CDR3: TGTGCCAGCAGCTTTACCATCGGGACAGGGGGCGAAGAGACCCAGTACTTC. This codes for CASSFTIGTGGEETQYF.

This clonotype was seen more than once but under ten times. V is TRBV5-1 and J is TRBJ2-1; 13 bases are shared with TRBD2. This CDR3 has 17 amino acids. Germline lookup yields CDR1 SGHRS and CDR2 YFSETQ. The J segment lost 4 bases and the V segment lost 2 bases, leaving 6 bases of the junction unmatched. The CDR3 sequence is CASSLKTSGGPYNEQFF. CDR3 in DNA: TGCGCCAGCAGCTTAAAGACTAGCGGGGGGCCATACAATGAGCAGTTCTTC. Complete variable domain (other parts from reference TRBV5-1 and TRBJ2-1): KAGVTQTPRYLIKTRGQQVTLSCSPISGHRSVSWYQQTPGQGLQFLFEYFSETQRNKGNFPGRFSGRQFSNSRSEMNVSTLELGDSALYLCASSLKTSGGPYNEQFFGPGTRLTVL.

The chain uses TRBV18 and TRBJ2-7; D unclear. CDR3 length equals 13 residues. Germline CDR1 and CDR2: KGHSH and LQKENI. Trimming removed 3 bases from V and 5 bases from J, with 11 bases in between. CDR3 sequence: CASSPFPKDEQYF. In DNA, the CDR3 is TGTGCCAGCTCACCCTTCCCGAAGGACGAGCAGTACTTC.